This is a list of T cell receptor beta chains from one sample in a study of response to subunit inactivated influenza vaccine. TCRdb used MiXCR to reprocess the RT-PCR reads, holding one entry per CDR3 protein. In the table there are about 620,000 distinct CDR3 sequences, about 10% of which are singletons. Sequencing used PBMCs from blood, obtained on the day of vaccination. Source of these receptors: a man aged 50 to 60 who received an inactivated influenza vaccine. Both conserved end residues are trimmed from each CDR3. Each record gives: V gene, clone size, CDR3 protein. Where a row states a size, it is once, few, many or the class of an expanded clone; other rows omit it.

>TRBV21-1|NA
ASIDRGARETQY
>TRBV7-8|NA
ASSFFKNRAPGANVLT
>TRBV5-6|many
ASSGGTSGRAESSYEQY
>TRBV11-2|few
ASSSDLTLGTEAF
>TRBV30|few
AWSLGSETQY
>TRBV29-1|NA
SAHGGGEETQY
>TRBV6-1|NA
ASSEAWYTGELF
>TRBV4-2|few
ASGASIGGGNTEAF
>TRBV6-5|NA
ASSYGTGAEKLF
>TRBV7-9|NA
ASRPPGLFYEQY
>TRBV12-3/TRBV12-4|few
ASSHTQGTVGQPQH
>TRBV10-2|NA
ASRTGHLAGELF
>TRBV29-1|NA
SVRRDRGEPQH
>TRBV20-1|NA
SALRGSDQPQH
>TRBV7-2|few
ASSPGTGTQY
>TRBV11-2|NA
ASSWSGTQSGEQY
>TRBV6-2/TRBV6-3|NA
ASSYTEIPDPGYGYT
>TRBV4-1|many
ASSEGFTYEQY
>TRBV5-4|many
ASSLGGTNEKLF
>TRBV18|NA
ASSPLRGNTGELF
>TRBV4-3|few
ASSQWSPGTGFRTEAF
>TRBV12-3/TRBV12-4|many
ASSFGPQGARGEQY
>TRBV13|NA
ASSSGPQAAYEQY
>TRBV6-1|few
ASSRGLAGVDTQY
>TRBV10-3|NA
AISESRGQGRRYEQY
>TRBV12-3/TRBV12-4|NA
ASSTRGGRRWTEAF
>TRBV20-1|many
SAQLAGTDTQY
>TRBV5-1|NA
ASSSVRGDTEAF
>TRBV4-3|NA
ASSQEGSGRKGGELF
>TRBV6-2/TRBV6-3|few
ASSFVSGRATGELF
>TRBV6-2/TRBV6-3|few
ASSPGLPSGDTQY
>TRBV6-1|NA
ASSEVGWGFSGANVLT
>TRBV7-2|NA
ASSPDGLGNQPQH
>TRBV4-3|few
ASSQDHSGNTIY
>TRBV7-9|many
ASSWASGGAHSEQF
>TRBV5-1|NA
ASRKGGADEQY
>TRBV6-2/TRBV6-3|few
ASSYSFGRSQNTGELF
>TRBV10-3|NA
AISGTLRTPDTQY
>TRBV7-3|many
ASSSGSYNEQF
>TRBV12-3/TRBV12-4|NA
ASSFHRVFGDGYT
>TRBV27|NA
ASSLKGDMNTEAF
>TRBV4-2|NA
ASSHPGTLNTGELF
>TRBV6-1|few
ASTPTRPMESSYNSPLH
>TRBV7-6|many
ASSLQQGAHSGNTIY
>TRBV5-1|NA
ASSSRGGSNEQF
>TRBV28|few
ASSSPDGRPEQY
>TRBV12-3/TRBV12-4|few
ASSFRRLRLAGEAGTDTQY
>TRBV11-2|many
ASSPDYLSYEQY
>TRBV2|few
ASRDLAGQETQY
>TRBV10-3|few
AISLTSGSLSDTQY
>TRBV5-1|many
ASSGDRNSPLH
>TRBV7-9|many
ASSLSGRWEEQY
>TRBV11-2|NA
ASSYSGTPQVQY
>TRBV24-1|few
ATSDFSSGTSSFNEQF